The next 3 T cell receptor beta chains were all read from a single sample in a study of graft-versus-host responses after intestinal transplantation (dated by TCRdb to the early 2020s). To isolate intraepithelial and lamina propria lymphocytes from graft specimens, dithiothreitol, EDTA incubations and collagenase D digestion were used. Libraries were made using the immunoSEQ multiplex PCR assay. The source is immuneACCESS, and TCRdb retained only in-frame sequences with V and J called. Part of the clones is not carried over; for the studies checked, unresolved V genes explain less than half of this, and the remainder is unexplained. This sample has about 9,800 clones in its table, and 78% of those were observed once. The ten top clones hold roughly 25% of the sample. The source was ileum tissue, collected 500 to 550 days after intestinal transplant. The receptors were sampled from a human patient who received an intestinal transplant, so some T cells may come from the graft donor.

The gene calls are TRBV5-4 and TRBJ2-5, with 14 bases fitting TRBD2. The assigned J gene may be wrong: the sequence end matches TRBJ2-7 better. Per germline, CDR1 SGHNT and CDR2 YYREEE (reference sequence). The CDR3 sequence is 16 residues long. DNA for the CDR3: TGTGCCAGCAGCTTCGGACTAGCGGGGGGCCCCTACGAGCAGTACTTC. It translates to CASSFGLAGGPYEQYF.

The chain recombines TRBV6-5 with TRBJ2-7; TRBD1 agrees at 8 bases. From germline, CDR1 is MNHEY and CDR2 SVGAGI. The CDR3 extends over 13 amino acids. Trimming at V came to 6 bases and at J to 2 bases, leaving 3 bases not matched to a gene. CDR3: CASSPRGPYEQYF. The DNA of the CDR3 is TGTGCCAGCAGCCCCAGGGGGCCCTACGAGCAGTACTTC.

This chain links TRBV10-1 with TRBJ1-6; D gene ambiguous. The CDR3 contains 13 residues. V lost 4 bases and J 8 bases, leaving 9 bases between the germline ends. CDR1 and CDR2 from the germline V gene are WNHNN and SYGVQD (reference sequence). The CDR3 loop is CASSVDNYSPLHF. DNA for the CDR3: TGCGCCAGCAGTGTCGACAATTATTCACCCCTCCACTTT.